This TCR beta chain was documented in a study of blood T cell repertoires in COVID-19. The sample holds one count of this clone. The CDR3 has 14 residues. The V end lost 7 bases, the J end lost 0 bases, and 9 bases lay between the germline ends. CDR1 is LNHDA and CDR2 is SQIVND in the germline V gene (reference sequence). Sequenced by immunoSEQ multiplex PCR; TCRdb stores in-frame clones only, minus some. This table holds under 75,000 clones, approximately 91% found once. What was sequenced was peripheral blood. This chain uses TRBV19 with TRBJ2-2; D not certain. The receptor was derived from a man aged 50 or older with active COVID-19. The CDR3 is CASILTPNTGELFF. The CDR3 bases are TGTGCCAGTATTCTGACTCCGAACACCGGGGAGCTGTTTTTT.